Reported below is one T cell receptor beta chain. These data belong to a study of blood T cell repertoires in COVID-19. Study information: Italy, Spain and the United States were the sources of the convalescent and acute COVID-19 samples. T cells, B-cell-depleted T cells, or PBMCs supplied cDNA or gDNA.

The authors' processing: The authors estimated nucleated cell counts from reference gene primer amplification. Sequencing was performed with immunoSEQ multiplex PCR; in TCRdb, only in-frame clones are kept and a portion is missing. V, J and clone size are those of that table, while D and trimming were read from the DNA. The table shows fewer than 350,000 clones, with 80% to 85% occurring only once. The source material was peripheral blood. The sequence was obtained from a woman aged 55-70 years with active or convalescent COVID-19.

CDR3 in amino acids: CASGLVLLYRAQETQYF. CDR3 bases: TGTGCTAGTGGTTTGGTACTCCTCTACAGGGCTCAAGAGACCCAGTACTTC. The chain has TRBV12-5 and TRBJ2-5; TRBD1 might be the D (6 bases). With 0 bases removed from V and 2 bases from J, the gap between germline ends came to 16 bases. Germline V gene lookup returns CDR1 LGHNT and CDR2 FRNRAP. This CDR3 spans 17 amino acids.